These T cell receptor beta chains were read from a single sample in a study of T cell responses to AZD1222 COVID-19 vaccine. The repertoire was sequenced with immunoSEQ multiplex PCR; TCRdb's copy has only in-frame clones and lacks some. The profile shows around 200,000 clones, 94% of them singletons. The sample in question was peripheral blood, obtained 28 days after the second AZD1222 dose. These receptors were obtained from an adult who received the AZD1222 COVID-19 vaccine. Each CDR3 is given with its conserved first and last residue. The D gene is left open where the match is weak.

CASSAGTGSHYEQYF | TRBV11-3 | TRBD1
CASSLGGSEGVSGYTF | TRBV5-1 | .
CASSPWDSSRKLFF | TRBV6-2/TRBV6-3 | TRBD1
CASSYRPFSTDTQYF | TRBV6-5 | .
CASSLRTGVADTQYF | TRBV7-3 | TRBD1
CASRPRGVLHYGYTF | TRBV27 | .
CASSPEGPWGYTF | TRBV19 | .
CASSLNTEAFF | TRBV7-8 | .
CASSLMYQPQHF | TRBV12-3/TRBV12-4 | .
CASTPAGAESTEAFF | TRBV28 | .
CASTGLKRNTGELFF | TRBV6-5 | .
CASSSTGLKVRNEQFF | TRBV6-2/TRBV6-3 | .
CASRDSYAGTQHF | TRBV6-5 | .
CASRAGGTGTQYF | TRBV3-1/TRBV3-2 | .
CASRALGRNEKLFF | TRBV6-5 | .
CASSILRGDGYTF | TRBV19 | .
CASSLSVNSGNTIYF | TRBV5-6 | .
CASSSKGDGRHEQYF | TRBV5-4 | .
CASSPGKNTRETQYF | TRBV7-9 | .
CASSPVIGGSYNEQFF | TRBV7-8 | .
CASSLMTGDTGVAFF | TRBV11-3 | .
CASRSGRDEKLFF | TRBV2 | .
CASSLGPQSNQPQHF | TRBV11-3 | .
CASSPSRAAGEQYF | TRBV11-2 | .
CASSGPGTLNTGELFF | TRBV11-2 | .
CASSGQGLAAYNEQFF | TRBV11-3 | TRBD2
CASSLDRGTYNEQFF | TRBV18 | TRBD1
CASSTRLSTVSSYEQYF | TRBV4-1 | .
CAIRTGDIYGYTF | TRBV10-3 | .
CAFQTSGDNEQFF | TRBV2 | TRBD2
CASSYSREYNQPQHF | TRBV6-5 | .
CASSPFRRTSGTYEQYF | TRBV19 | TRBD2
CASSPFGQHF | TRBV7-7 | .
CASSESANLNQPQHF | TRBV2 | .
CASSLGLLMTKNIQYF | TRBV11-3 | .
CASSPWTGTMNTEAFF | TRBV19 | TRBD1
CASSLAGFGGNTEAFF | TRBV11-2 | .
CASKRQRGDEKLFF | TRBV28 | .
CASIPDRPPYEQYF | TRBV19 | .
CSALRGQGTGNTIYF | TRBV29-1 | TRBD1
CASSEGLAGGRQETQYF | TRBV2 | TRBD2
CASSLDGGTDNGYTF | TRBV5-1 | TRBD1
CASSPRLTGWSTEAFF | TRBV27 | .
CASSLVFGEKLFF | TRBV19 | .
CASTGTGVEKLFF | TRBV18 | TRBD1
CASSPSQAGQPQHF | TRBV18 | .
CASRSREPSNQPQHF | TRBV6-5 | .
CASNRGLNTEAFF | TRBV30 | .
CASSQGQGDNQPQHF | TRBV4-1 | TRBD1
CASSPGRRNVNQPQHF | TRBV3-1/TRBV3-2 | .
CASRASISDNEQFF | TRBV10-3 | .
CASSNDRQGSGNTIYF | TRBV21-1 | .
CASGGGTAYEQYF | TRBV12-3/TRBV12-4 | .
CASSQVGGALTGELFF | TRBV4-2 | .